Following are 4 T cell receptor beta chains from one sample sequenced in a study of T-cell reconstitution after alpha-beta-depleted transplantation in children. Unique molecular identifiers were incorporated into the prepared TCRbeta library. MiXCR was run by TCRdb on the PCR reads, yielding one entry per CDR3 protein. Of hundreds of thousands of distinct CDR3 sequences detected, about an eighth appear once; the ten largest clones hold 2.2%. The sequenced sample was PBMCs, mostly from graft donor cells, obtained 360 days after TCRalphabeta/CD19-depleted stem cell transplant. Source of these receptors: a male patient between 5 and 17 years old who had a stem cell transplant for acute myeloid leukemia, so the T cells may come from the graft donor.

V gene TRBV19 combines with J gene TRBJ2-3; 8 positions match TRBD1. Germline V gives CDR1 LNHDA, CDR2 SQIVND (reference sequence). V was clipped by 6 bases and J by 2 bases; unmatched bases: 7. The CDR3 extends over 15 amino acids. CDR3 sequence reads: CASSRQGSYTDTQYF. CDR3 bases: TGTGCCAGTAGCCGACAGGGGAGCTACACAGATACGCAGTATTTT.

There are a few counts of this clonotype. This chain joins TRBV20-1 and TRBJ2-3; D tentatively fits TRBD1 or TRBD2 (5 bases each). The CDR3 spans 11 residues. The V gene's germline CDR1 is DFQATT and CDR2 SNEGSKA (reference sequence). CDR3 loop: CTGTFTDTQYF. CDR3 nucleotide sequence: TGCACCGGGACCTTCACAGATACGCAGTATTTT.

The CDR3 sequence: CASSPSKTANTGELFF. As DNA, the CDR3 is TGTGCCAGCAGTCCCTCTAAGACAGCTAACACCGGGGAGCTGTTTTTT. The chain has TRBV27 and TRBJ2-2, with D perhaps TRBD1 (5 bases). CDR1 is MNHEY, CDR2 SMNVEV, per germline (reference sequence). Deletions cut 5 bases from V and 2 bases from J, with 15 bases between. The length of the CDR3 is 16 residues.

This clonotype was counted many times. The V and J genes are TRBV28 and TRBJ2-7; D is unclear. The germline CDR1 and CDR2 sequences are MDHEN and SYDVKM. The CDR3 loop spans 11 amino acids. Trimming shortened V by 2 bases and J by 6 bases, and 5 bases separated the two germline ends. DNA of the CDR3: TGTGCCAGCAGTTTAACGTCCGAGCAGTACTTC. Translated, it gives CASSLTSEQYF.